These 18 T cell receptor beta chains were sequenced from one sample in a study of T-cell reconstitution after alpha-beta-depleted transplantation in children. Using unique molecular identifiers, the investigators prepared the TCRbeta library. TCRdb independently ran MiXCR on the PCR reads; one entry per CDR3 protein. The repertoire consists of about 78,000 distinct CDR3 sequences, with 14% occurring once and the leading ten covering about 30%. The sequencing used PBMCs, mostly from graft donor cells, collected 180 days after TCRalphabeta/CD19-depleted stem cell transplant. These receptors were collected from a male patient aged 2-15 years who had a stem cell transplant for acute lymphoblastic leukemia, so the T cells may come from the graft donor.

This clonotype has more than one count but fewer than ten. The CDR3 loop is CASRPMGGRETQYF. The DNA for the CDR3 is TGCGCCAGCAGACCCATGGGGGGTCGGGAGACCCAGTACTTC. The chain carries TRBV5-1 and TRBJ2-5; TRBD2 is a possible D gene (6 bases). Germline CDR1 reads SGHRS; CDR2 reads YFSETQ. CDR3 size: 14 residues. V was shortened by 5 bases and J by 5 bases, with 16 bases between the two germline ends.

This clonotype was counted a few times. The chain links TRBV7-9 to TRBJ1-1; tentative D call: TRBD1 (5 bases). CDR3 size: 14 residues. Trimming removed 3 bases at V and 4 bases at J, with 12 bases between. The germline CDR1 and CDR2 sequences are SEHNR and FQNEAQ (reference sequence). The CDR3: CASSFLTDRTEAFF. The CDR3 DNA reads TGTGCCAGCAGCTTTTTGACAGACCGCACTGAAGCTTTCTTT.

This clonotype came up a few times. J is TRBJ1-2 and V is TRBV20-1; TRBD1 matches at 11 bases. CDR1 and CDR2 from the germline V gene are DFQATT and SNEGSKA (reference sequence). The J segment lost 8 bases and the V segment lost 6 bases, leaving 5 bases of the junction unmatched. There are 12 residues in the CDR3. CDR3 amino acids: CSARTGGVGYTF. In nucleotides, the CDR3 is TGCAGTGCCAGGACAGGGGGCGTCGGCTACACCTTC.

This clonotype was recorded a few times. This chain joins TRBV10-3 and TRBJ2-3; 10 nucleotides match TRBD1. The ends lost 7 bases at V and 6 bases at J; junction bases unmatched: 4. The germline gives CDR1 ENHRY, CDR2 SYGVKD. The CDR3 has 13 residues. The CDR3 loop reads CAIMDRGSDTQYF. DNA of the CDR3: TGTGCCATCATGGACAGGGGGTCGGATACGCAGTATTTT.

This clonotype was found a few times. The J gene is TRBJ1-1, the V gene TRBV20-1; 8 nucleotides agree with TRBD1. CDR1 and CDR2 from the germline V gene are DFQATT and SNEGSKA (reference sequence). V gave up 7 bases and J gave up 8 bases; unmatched junction bases: 12. The CDR3 is 13 amino acids. CDR3 in DNA: TGCAGTGTTCCGGACAGGGTCGAAAAGGAAGCTTTCTTT. Translation gives CSVPDRVEKEAFF.

This clonotype was seen a handful of times. The gene calls are TRBV4-3 and TRBJ2-1, with D perhaps given as TRBD1 or TRBD2 (5 bases each). Between the trimmed V and J ends, which lost 2 bases and 13 bases, there was a span of 9 bases. Germline CDR1 is LGHNA and CDR2 is YSLEER. The CDR3 spans 11 residues. The CDR3 region is CASSQRDLQFF. The CDR3 DNA sequence: TGCGCCAGCAGCCAACGGGACCTACAGTTCTTC.

This clonotype was seen only a few times. This sequence joins TRBV5-1 and TRBJ1-2; 8 positions match TRBD1. After removal of 0 bases from V and 5 bases from J, the junction contained 6 bases not matched to a gene. This CDR3 has 15 amino acids. Germline V gene lookup returns CDR1 SGHRS and CDR2 YFSETQ. The CDR3 sequence: CASSLGGQGVYGYTF. CDR3 in DNA: TGCGCCAGCAGCTTGGGAGGACAGGGCGTTTATGGCTACACCTTC.

This chain joins TRBV20-1 and TRBJ2-7; 9 bases are shared with TRBD1. Germline trimming cut 5 bases from V and 3 bases from J; bases unmatched to any gene: 8. CDR1 is DFQATT and CDR2 is SNEGSKA in the germline V gene (reference sequence). The CDR3 is 14 residues long. CDR3 residues: CSAGAQGALYEQYF. The CDR3 DNA sequence: TGCAGTGCTGGAGCACAGGGGGCCCTCTACGAGCAGTACTTC.

The gene calls are TRBV18 and TRBJ2-3; TRBD1 aligns across 7 bases. The CDR3 runs to 14 residues. V lost 7 bases, J lost 6 bases, and 10 bases stayed unmatched. Looked up from germline, CDR1 is KGHSH and CDR2 is LQKENI. Here the CDR3 DNA reads TGTGCCAGCTTGACTCGGCAGGGGGTGGATACGCAGTATTTT. Its translation: CASLTRQGVDTQYF.

This chain connects TRBV5-6 to TRBJ1-1, with D possibly being TRBD1 (6 bases). Germline assignment: CDR1 SGHDT and CDR2 YYEEEE. Trimming pared 1 base from V and 1 base from J, leaving 11 bases between. This CDR3 comprises 15 residues. The CDR3 here is CASSLLGAENTEAFF. Here the CDR3 DNA reads TGTGCCAGCAGCTTGTTGGGGGCGGAGAACACTGAAGCTTTCTTT.

J is TRBJ2-7 and V is TRBV7-8; 13 bases align to TRBD2. Germline assignment: CDR1 SGHVS and CDR2 FQNEAQ. The CDR3 sequence is 15 residues long. With 3 bases clipped from V and 2 bases from J, the junction kept 1 base outside the gene matches. Here the CDR3 DNA reads TGTGCCAGCAGCTTCGGGACTAGCGGGACCTACGAGCAGTACTTC. This sequence encodes CASSFGTSGTYEQYF.

This chain uses TRBV18 with TRBJ1-2; D remains unclear. Trimming stripped 2 bases from V and 1 base from J, with 5 bases between. Germline V CDR1 and CDR2: KGHSH, LQKENI. This CDR3 is built from 13 residues. The CDR3 is CASSPELNYGYTF. The CDR3 region has the DNA TGTGCCAGCTCACCAGAACTTAACTATGGCTACACCTTC.

V gene TRBV28 combines with J gene TRBJ1-5, with D maybe TRBD1 (5 bases). The germline V gene has CDR1 MDHEN and CDR2 SYDVKM. The CDR3 contains 15 residues. The germline V and J ends were trimmed by 4 bases and 2 bases, with 12 bases remaining between them. The CDR3 protein is CASSWTQGGNQPQHF. The CDR3, as DNA: TGTGCCAGCAGTTGGACCCAGGGCGGCAATCAGCCCCAGCATTTT.

V gene TRBV20-1 combines with J gene TRBJ2-4; 8 bases match TRBD2. This CDR3 is built from 13 residues. Losses at the gene ends were 3 bases for V and 7 bases for J; bases not matched to a gene: 5. From germline, CDR1 is DFQATT and CDR2 SNEGSKA (reference sequence). CDR3 protein: CSARWTSWNIQYF. For the CDR3, the DNA is TGCAGTGCTAGGTGGACTAGCTGGAACATTCAGTACTTC.

This clonotype has just a few counts. V gene TRBV28 combines with J gene TRBJ2-7; possibly TRBD2 for D (6 bases). The CDR3 consists of 13 residues. The ends were cut back, 3 bases at V and 6 bases at J, with 12 bases in the middle. Germline CDR1 MDHEN, CDR2 SYDVKM. The CDR3 loop reads CASSLGLPGEQYF. For the CDR3, the DNA is TGTGCCAGCAGTTTGGGACTCCCGGGCGAGCAGTACTTC.

J is TRBJ1-1 and V is TRBV7-3; perhaps TRBD1 as D (6 bases). The CDR3 spans 13 residues. The V end lost 5 bases, the J end lost 6 bases, and 13 bases lay between the germline ends. Germline CDR1 reads SGHTA; CDR2 reads FQGTGA. This CDR3 is CASSLHRDAEAFF. CDR3 nucleotides: TGTGCCAGCAGCCTTCACAGGGACGCTGAAGCTTTCTTT.

This clonotype was observed a handful of times. The rearrangement uses TRBV7-3 and TRBJ2-3, with 7 bases identical to TRBD2. Germline CDR1 SGHTA, CDR2 FQGTGA. CDR3 size: 16 residues. V was pared by 5 bases and J by 3 bases, with 11 bases of the junction left unmatched. CDR3 protein: CASSPGTTSITDTQYF. The CDR3 DNA reads as TGTGCCAGCAGCCCCGGGACTACCTCTATTACAGATACGCAGTATTTT.

This clonotype occurred a few times. This chain uses TRBV20-1 with TRBJ2-5; TRBD2 aligns across 10 bases. The trim removed 2 bases at V and 3 bases at J, leaving 3 bases unmatched. This CDR3 has 14 residues. The germline gives CDR1 DFQATT, CDR2 SNEGSKA (reference sequence). As DNA, the CDR3 is TGCAGTGCTAGACCCCTAGCGGGAGAAGAGACCCAGTACTTC. Protein sequence: CSARPLAGEETQYF.